The 17 T cell receptor beta chains below all came from one sample that was sequenced in a study of cytomegalovirus exposure and HLA in healthy donors. The PCR employed 60 Vbeta primers together with 13 Jbeta primers. Here immunoSEQ multiplex PCR was the method, and the copy in TCRdb shows in-frame clones only, minus some. The table has about 130,000 clones, over 60% seen once. The sample taken for sequencing was PBMCs. The receptors stem from a human donor in good health.

V usage is TRBV5-5 and J usage is TRBJ2-2; perhaps TRBD1 as D (6 bases). Trimming took off 0 bases at V and 4 bases at J, with 13 bases between the two ends. CDR3 length: 16 amino acids. Germline CDR1 reads SGHKS; CDR2 reads YYEKEE (reference sequence). CDR3 protein: CASSLASGQSTGELFF. CDR3 in DNA: TGTGCCAGCAGCTTGGCTAGTGGACAGTCCACCGGGGAGCTGTTTTTT.

This chain links TRBV5-1 with TRBJ2-2; D is ambiguous. Per germline, CDR1 SGHRS and CDR2 YFSETQ. V was shortened by 1 base and J by 0 bases, with 7 bases between the two germline ends. CDR3 length: 15 residues. CDR3 bases: TGCGCCAGCAGCTTGCAACTTACGAACACCGGGGAGCTGTTTTTT. Its translation is CASSLQLTNTGELFF.

The rearrangement links TRBV7-3 to TRBJ1-6; 9 nucleotides agree with TRBD1. Losses at the gene ends were 5 bases for V and 10 bases for J; bases not matched to a gene: 9. The CDR3 totals 15 residues. Germline CDR1 and CDR2: SGHTA and FQGTGA. The CDR3 DNA sequence: TGTGCCAGCAGCCCTACAGGGGGCGCGGGGTCACCCCTCCACTTT. It codes for CASSPTGGAGSPLHF.

About this clone: One end of the junction does not line up with germline, which may come from a read error. V and J are TRBV6-5 and TRBJ1-2; D may be TRBD1 (5 bases). This CDR3 comprises 11 residues. Per germline, CDR1 MNHEY and CDR2 SVGAGI. In DNA form, the CDR3 reads TGTGCCAGCAGTTACTCCCGGGACTTTCTCTTC. Translation gives CASSYSRDFLF.

This clone has only a few counts. This rearrangement joins TRBV28 to TRBJ2-7, with 8 bases identical to TRBD2. The CDR3 consists of 15 residues. V shed 3 bases, J shed 4 bases, and the junction held 8 bases outside the gene matches. Germline V gives CDR1 MDHEN, CDR2 SYDVKM. The CDR3 loop is CASSFPAGGGYEQYF. In nucleotides, the CDR3 is TGTGCCAGCAGTTTTCCGGCGGGGGGAGGATACGAGCAGTACTTC.

The chain has TRBV5-8 and TRBJ1-5, with D unclear. V was clipped by 0 bases and J by 7 bases, with 11 bases between them. The germline gives CDR1 SGHTS, CDR2 YDEGEE. The CDR3 is 14 amino acids. The CDR3 sequence: CASSLVAGRQPQHF. CDR3 nucleotides: TGTGCCAGCAGCTTGGTGGCAGGTCGCCAGCCCCAGCATTTT.

The chain links TRBV4-1 to TRBJ2-5; the D gene is possibly TRBD1 (5 bases). The CDR3 runs to 17 residues. From germline, CDR1 is MGHRA and CDR2 YSYEKL. V was pared by 2 bases and J by 0 bases, with 16 bases between. Here the CDR3 reads CASSQSLTRTYQETQYF. The CDR3 nucleotides are TGCGCCAGCAGCCAAAGCCTTACTCGGACATACCAAGAGACCCAGTACTTC.

This sequence joins TRBV2 and TRBJ2-3; the match to TRBD2 covers 8 bases. This CDR3 contains 18 residues. The junction had 16 bases not matched to a gene; V was cut back by 2 bases and J by 6 bases. Germline loops: CDR1 SNHLY, CDR2 FYNNEI. DNA for the CDR3: TGTGCCAGCAGTGAATCCCACGGTAGCGGGGTACTCAGCGATACGCAGTATTTT. Amino acid sequence: CASSESHGSGVLSDTQYF.

The chain has TRBV7-9 and TRBJ2-7, with 10 bases fitting TRBD2. V lost 3 bases to trimming and J lost 0 bases; unmatched junction nucleotides: 8. CDR1 is SEHNR, CDR2 FQNEAQ, per germline (reference sequence). The CDR3 has 17 amino acids. CDR3 DNA: TGTGCCAGCAGCTTCCCTAGCGGGGGATCTCGCTCCTACGAGCAGTACTTC. This translates into CASSFPSGGSRSYEQYF.

The chain has TRBV7-9 and TRBJ1-1, with D perhaps matching TRBD1 (5 bases). Germline V CDR1 and CDR2: SEHNR, FQNEAQ (reference sequence). This CDR3 is 15 amino acids long. Trimming shortened V by 5 bases and J by 6 bases, and 19 bases separated the two germline ends. This CDR3 reads CASSQWKGMTPEAFF. DNA for the CDR3: TGTGCCAGCAGCCAATGGAAGGGGATGACCCCTGAAGCTTTCTTT.

This chain links TRBV6-6 with TRBJ2-7, with TRBD1 matching 8 bases. Germline-derived CDR1 and CDR2 are MNHNY and SVGAGI (reference sequence). Trimming at V came to 5 bases and at J to 1 base, leaving 7 bases not matched to a gene. The CDR3 is made up of 15 amino acids. The CDR3 loop reads CASSGDRPKSYEQYF. The CDR3 region has the DNA TGTGCCAGCAGTGGGGACAGGCCGAAATCCTACGAGCAGTACTTC.

The chain recombines TRBV9 with TRBJ2-3, with TRBD2 as a possible D gene (6 bases). The CDR3 is made up of 16 amino acids. The V gene lost 3 bases and the J gene lost 4 bases, with 18 bases spanning the gap. Germline V gives CDR1 SGDLS, CDR2 YYNGEE. In DNA, the CDR3 is TGTGCCAGCAGCGCGGGAGAGGGAGATGGTTCAGATACGCAGTATTTT. It translates to CASSAGEGDGSDTQYF.

This clone was picked up one time. The V and J genes are TRBV7-6 and TRBJ2-5; possible D gene TRBD1, 5 bases. The better agreement between TRBJ2-7 and the DNA end casts doubt on the J call. The CDR3 spans 15 residues. Looked up from germline, CDR1 is SGHVS and CDR2 is FNYEAQ. The CDR3 region is CASSLGQGRTYEQYF. The CDR3 bases are TGTGCCAGCAGCTTAGGCCAGGGAAGGACCTACGAGCAGTACTTC.

This clone was observed a handful of times. V gene TRBV5-6 combines with J gene TRBJ1-1; 8 nucleotides match TRBD1. V trimming: 0 bases; J trimming: 1 base; junction bases outside the gene matches: 5. The CDR3 length is 16 residues. Germline V gene sequence: CDR1 SGHDT, CDR2 YYEEEE. The CDR3 spells CASSLGLGTGNTEAFF. CDR3 DNA sequence: TGTGCCAGCAGCTTGGGTTTAGGGACAGGGAACACTGAAGCTTTCTTT.

V usage is TRBV11-1 and J usage is TRBJ2-6, with 7 bases matching TRBD1. This CDR3 comprises 16 residues. Unmatched junction bases numbered 5, after V lost 6 bases and J lost 0 bases. Germline V gives CDR1 SGHAT, CDR2 FQDESV (reference sequence). Here the CDR3 DNA reads TGTGCCAGCAGAAGACAGGGTCCCTCTGGGGCCAACGTCCTGACTTTC. Its protein product is CASRRQGPSGANVLTF.

V and J are TRBV29-1 and TRBJ1-1; 8 nucleotides match TRBD1. This CDR3 spans 13 amino acids. Germline CDR1 SQVTM, CDR2 ANQGSEA. Germline trimming cut 7 bases from V and 1 base from J; bases unmatched to any gene: 5. The CDR3 is CSARGQENTEAFF. For the CDR3, the DNA is TGCAGCGCTAGGGGACAGGAGAACACTGAAGCTTTCTTT.

This chain uses TRBV9 with TRBJ1-1, with D unresolved. The CDR3 runs to 14 residues. Trimming stripped 3 bases from V and 11 bases from J, with 20 bases between. CDR1 is SGDLS and CDR2 is YYNGEE in the germline V gene. The DNA for the CDR3 is TGTGCCAGCAGCGCGGATCAGAGGGCGGGTCGGGCTTTCTTT. Translated, it gives CASSADQRAGRAFF.